This TCR beta chain came from a study of tumor and adjacent non-tumor tissue in lung cancer. Study-level information: The cohort had about a dozen adenocarcinoma, 2 squamous cell and 1 small cell patients. Patients were aged roughly 31 to 76, nine to eleven men and 5 women, stage I to III. Study-wide points: Normal lung showed higher cumulative top 100 clone frequency than tumor.

With regard to this clonotype: Its antigen is unknown. Being one base from a much bigger clone, this may be a read error.

RNA was extracted from bulk tissue without any cell sorting. The normal lung tissue was taken more than 3 cm from the tumor edge. The library came from three nested PCR rounds adapted from ARM-PCR protocols. TCRdb recomputed calls from the multiplex PCR reads with MiXCR, one row per CDR3 protein. In the table there are tens of thousands of distinct CDR3 sequences, approximately 59% of which are singletons. The CDR3 contains 15 residues. Germline loops: CDR1 DFQATT, CDR2 SNEGSKA (reference sequence). Sequences were obtained from distant non-tumor lung tissue. This chain connects TRBV20-1 to TRBJ1-6, with D unresolved. The source is a woman aged 35 to 49 with non-small cell lung cancer. In DNA form, the CDR3 reads TGCAGTGGTAGATCCGGGTCAGGAGATAATTCACCCCTCCACTTT. It specifies CSGRSGSGDNSPLHF.